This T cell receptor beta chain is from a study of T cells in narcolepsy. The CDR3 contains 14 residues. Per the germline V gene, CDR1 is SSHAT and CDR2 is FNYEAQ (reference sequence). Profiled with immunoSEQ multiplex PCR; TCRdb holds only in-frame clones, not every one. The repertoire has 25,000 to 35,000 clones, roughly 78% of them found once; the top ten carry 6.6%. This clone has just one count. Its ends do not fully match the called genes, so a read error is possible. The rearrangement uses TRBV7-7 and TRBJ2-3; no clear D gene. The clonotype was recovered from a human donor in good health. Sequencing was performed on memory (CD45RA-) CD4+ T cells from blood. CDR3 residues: CASSPISAADTQYF. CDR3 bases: TGTGCTAGCAGCCCCATCTCCGCCGCAGATACGCAGTATTTT.